This T cell receptor beta chain was recorded in a study of early stage breast cancer tumors (dated by TCRdb to about 2017). About the study as a whole: Of the 15 to 20 invasive breast tumors, twelve were found to be estrogen receptor-positive, progesterone receptor-positive and HER2-negative. Eight of the 12 ER+/PR+/HER2- tumors were invasive ductal carcinomas, while the other four were invasive lobular carcinomas. The average read coverage per sample was roughly 10-fold. Across all samples, 2.5 million to 3 million templates representing 1.2 million or so unique clonotypes were detected. Summary of the overall study and its limitations: Enriched TCRB sequences shared across patients were found to be mostly commonly generated sequences that were unlikely to play an important role in the tumor microenvironment. Analysis by tumor subtype was prevented by the small cohort size. Sequencing bulk genomic DNA from unsorted cells could not capture chain pairing or functional markers like CD4, CD8 and FOXP3. Greater similarity was observed between blood and normal breast repertoires than between blood and tumor repertoires, and tumor was distinguished from normal in about 85% of the 16 patients when each tissue was compared with blood. Tumors showed approximately 2.5-fold higher T cell density and higher clonality than adjacent normal breast tissue.

In the case of this clone: Its antigen is unknown. Per-base qualities were not stored, and no clone one base away is much larger.

The germline V gene specifies SGHTA as CDR1 and FQGNSA as CDR2. Counted from cysteine to phenylalanine, this CDR3 has 16 amino acids. Left in the record is the CDR3 DNA by itself, 48 bases read in frame from the first base. Relative to germline, V is missing 2 bases and J is missing 9 bases, with 13 bases of the junction outside any gene match. Each sample was amplified in two independent genomic DNA replicates, using about 0.47 ug for blood and around 1.5 ug for tumor or normal breast. TCRB sequencing of genomic DNA was carried out with the ImmunoSeq Intro kit according to the manufacturer's instructions. For absolute quantification, the roughly 28-cycle multiplex PCR included proprietary primers along with spike-in control sequences. Single-end 150-bp reads were used to sequence an 87-bp fragment spanning the CDR3 and the flanking V and J genes. Seven samples, with two replicates for each sample, were multiplexed per lane of an Illumina MiSeq using version 3.0 chemistry. Turning to the authors' computational methods: Raw data were processed by the vendor's proprietary pipeline, with both replicates merged into one result per sample. Clonotypes were defined as productive rearrangements sharing the V-gene family, CDR3 amino acid sequence and J-gene segment. Clonality was computed as 1 minus the normalized Shannon entropy (Pielou evenness) of TCRB abundances. To estimate T cell density, the total number of templates was divided by the number of input cells, which was inferred from the amount of DNA input. Total repertoire diversity and clonality were estimated with Recon using default parameters. Clonotypes with over 0.1% abundance in tumor and at least 32-fold higher abundance in tumor than in normal breast were defined as tumor-enriched. TCRdb obtained this table from immuneACCESS and retained in-frame rearrangements with V and J assigned. These tables miss some clones; where compared with another copy, unresolved V genes account for less than half of the shortfall, and the remainder is unexplained. D and trimming come from the DNA, and the V and J calls and clone size come from that table. The sample table holds approximately 8,000 clones, of which 62% were seen once. The top ten clonotypes cover roughly 6.4% of the sample.

About 18-50 mg of tumor tissue was diced, and more than 3 ug of DNA was typically obtained. The study profiled bulk TCR beta-chain repertoires in matched peripheral blood, tumor and adjacent normal breast tissue taken from approximately 15 patients with early-stage breast cancer. After resection, visually identified tumor tissue was excised and placed in prechilled RNAlater. Using a TissueLyser II, about 17-50 mg of tumor tissue was diced and homogenized in RLTplus buffer with beta-mercaptoethanol and antifoaming agent. The Qiagen AllPrep DNA/RNA Mini kit was used to extract genomic DNA. The TCR comes from a person in their 70s with breast cancer. The rearranged segments are TRBV7-2 and TRBJ2-1; TRBD2 agrees with 7 junctional bases. Sequencing was done on a sample of breast tumor tissue. The CDR3 region reads CASSLPGTTPFGEQFF. In nucleotides, the sequence is TGTGCCAGCAGCTTACCCGGGACTACCCCCTTTGGTGAGCAGTTCTTC.